The TCR beta chain under discussion was sequenced for a study of T cell repertoires and Cas9 in healthy adults. Study details: Multi-effector potency, cytotoxicity and lineage were assessed in SpCas9-reactive CD4 and CD8 T cells. Regarding the study as a whole: SpCas9-reactive effector T cells were reportedly restrained in vitro by SpCas9-reactive regulatory T cells.

This clone was observed once. What it binds is not known. Trimming removed 4 bases from V and 4 bases from J; junction bases left unmatched: 17. Germline-derived CDR1 and CDR2 are SQVTM and ANQGSEA. The CDR3 has 17 residues. The protocol was immunoSEQ multiplex PCR, while the TCRdb copy is restricted to in-frame clones and leaves out a portion. The table records tens of thousands of clones, 85% to 95% of them present only once. This chain connects TRBV29-1 to TRBJ2-5; 8 nucleotides align to TRBD1. This clonotype was sampled from a human donor in good health. The sample comprised CD4+ effector T cells (CD127+, CD25-, CD137-, CD154-) from PBMCs; culture status not recorded. The CDR3: CSVGRTGTARRGETQYF. For the CDR3, the DNA is TGCAGCGTTGGAAGGACAGGGACGGCCCGTAGAGGAGAGACCCAGTACTTC.